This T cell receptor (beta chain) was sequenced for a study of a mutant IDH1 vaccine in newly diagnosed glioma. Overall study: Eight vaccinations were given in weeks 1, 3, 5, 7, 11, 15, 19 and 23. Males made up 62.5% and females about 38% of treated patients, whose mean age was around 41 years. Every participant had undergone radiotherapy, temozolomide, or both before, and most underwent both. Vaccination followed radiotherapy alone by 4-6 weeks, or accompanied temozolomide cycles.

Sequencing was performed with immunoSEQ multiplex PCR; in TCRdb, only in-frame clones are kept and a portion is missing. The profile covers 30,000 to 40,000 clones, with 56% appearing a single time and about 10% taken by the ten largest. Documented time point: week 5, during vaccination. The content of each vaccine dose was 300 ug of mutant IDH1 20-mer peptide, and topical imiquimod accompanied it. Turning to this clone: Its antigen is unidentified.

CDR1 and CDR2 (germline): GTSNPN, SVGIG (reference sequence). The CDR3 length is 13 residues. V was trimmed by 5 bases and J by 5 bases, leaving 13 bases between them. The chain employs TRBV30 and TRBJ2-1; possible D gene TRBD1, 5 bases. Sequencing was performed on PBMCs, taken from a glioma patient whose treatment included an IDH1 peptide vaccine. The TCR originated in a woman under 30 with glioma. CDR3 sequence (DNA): TGTGCCTGGGGGGCCGCGCCCAACAATGAGCAGTTCTTC. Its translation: CAWGAAPNNEQFF.